The clone carrying this T cell receptor beta chain was seen only once. The sample originates from a study of shared clonotypes between healthy human individuals. Splitting the CD4+ cells yielded a CD45RA+ naive subset and a CD45RA-negative memory subset. The CDR3 contains 15 residues. Germline V gene sequence: CDR1 LGHNA, CDR2 YSLEER. V lost 4 bases, J lost 13 bases, and 13 bases stayed unmatched. Assay: immunoSEQ multiplex PCR; the TCRdb copy retains only in-frame clones and omits some. Of fewer than 3 million clones in the sample, around 90% were seen once. The receptor was derived from a man between 18 and 35 years old in good health. Some clones in this sample may be carry-over from other donors' samples. The chain employs TRBV4-3 and TRBJ2-5, with 12 positions matching TRBD1. Material: naive CD4+ T cells from PBMCs. Subset specified: CD45RA+ positively selected. CDR3 bases: TGCGCCAGCAGCCGTGGGACAGGGGGCGCGGAGGGACCGTACTTC. Translation gives CASSRGTGGAEGPYF.